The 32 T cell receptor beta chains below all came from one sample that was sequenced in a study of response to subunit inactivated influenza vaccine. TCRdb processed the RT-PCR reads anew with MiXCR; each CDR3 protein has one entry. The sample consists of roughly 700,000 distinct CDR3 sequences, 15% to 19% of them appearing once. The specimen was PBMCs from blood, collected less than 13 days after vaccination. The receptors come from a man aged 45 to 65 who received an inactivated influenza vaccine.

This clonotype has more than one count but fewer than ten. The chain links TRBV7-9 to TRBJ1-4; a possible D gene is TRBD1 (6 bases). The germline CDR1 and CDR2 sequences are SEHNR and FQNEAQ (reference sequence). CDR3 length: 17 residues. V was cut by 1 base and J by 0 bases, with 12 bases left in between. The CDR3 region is CASSLVRTEATNEKLFF. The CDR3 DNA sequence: TGTGCCAGCAGCTTAGTAAGGACAGAAGCAACTAATGAAAAACTGTTTTTT.

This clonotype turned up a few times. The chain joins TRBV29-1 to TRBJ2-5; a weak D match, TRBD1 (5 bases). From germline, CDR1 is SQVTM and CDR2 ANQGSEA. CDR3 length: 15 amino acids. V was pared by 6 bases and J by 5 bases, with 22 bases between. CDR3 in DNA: TGCAGCGTAGATCCCCACGCCAGGGTGGGGGAGACCCAGTACTTC. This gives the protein CSVDPHARVGETQYF.

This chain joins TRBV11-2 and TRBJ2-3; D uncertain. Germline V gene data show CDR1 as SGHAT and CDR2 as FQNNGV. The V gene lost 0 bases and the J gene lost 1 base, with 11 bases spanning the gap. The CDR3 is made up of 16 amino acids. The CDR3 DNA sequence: TGTGCCAGCAGCTTAGATCTAGTCGCCCGCACAGATACGCAGTATTTT. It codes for CASSLDLVARTDTQYF. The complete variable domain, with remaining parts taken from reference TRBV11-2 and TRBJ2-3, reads EAGVAQSPRYKIIEKRQSVAFWCNPISGHATLYWYQQILGQGPKLLIQFQNNGVVDDSQLPKDRFSAERLKGVDSTLKIQPAKLEDSAVYLCASSLDLVARTDTQYFGPGTRLTVL.

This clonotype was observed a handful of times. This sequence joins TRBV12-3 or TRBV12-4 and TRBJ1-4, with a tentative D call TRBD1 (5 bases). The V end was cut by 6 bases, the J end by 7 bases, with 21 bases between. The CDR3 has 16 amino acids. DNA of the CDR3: TGTGCCAGCAGCCCCGGGAGGGGTCAAATAGGTGAAAAACTGTTTTTT. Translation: CASSPGRGQIGEKLFF.

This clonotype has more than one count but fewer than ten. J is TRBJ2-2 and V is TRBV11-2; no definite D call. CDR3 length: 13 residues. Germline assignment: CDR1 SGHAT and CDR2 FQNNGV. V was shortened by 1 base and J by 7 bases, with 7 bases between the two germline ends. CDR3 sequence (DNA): TGTGCCAGCAGCTTAGGGCGAAGCGGGGAGCTGTTTTTT. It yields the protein CASSLGRSGELFF. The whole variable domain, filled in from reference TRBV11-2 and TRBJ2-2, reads EAGVAQSPRYKIIEKRQSVAFWCNPISGHATLYWYQQILGQGPKLLIQFQNNGVVDDSQLPKDRFSAERLKGVDSTLKIQPAKLEDSAVYLCASSLGRSGELFFGEGSRLTVL.

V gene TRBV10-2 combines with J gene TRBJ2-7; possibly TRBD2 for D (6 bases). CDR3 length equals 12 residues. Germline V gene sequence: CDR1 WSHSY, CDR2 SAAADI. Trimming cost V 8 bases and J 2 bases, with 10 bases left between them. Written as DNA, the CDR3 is TGCGCCAGCGGGGGGAGCCCCTACGAGCAGTACTTC. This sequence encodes CASGGSPYEQYF.

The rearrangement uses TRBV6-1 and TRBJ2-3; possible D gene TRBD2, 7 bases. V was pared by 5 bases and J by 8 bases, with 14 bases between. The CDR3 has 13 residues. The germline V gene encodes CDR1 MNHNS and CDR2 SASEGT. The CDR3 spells CASSTPGGGTQYF. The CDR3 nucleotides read TGTGCCAGCAGTACCCCGGGGGGCGGTACGCAGTATTTT.

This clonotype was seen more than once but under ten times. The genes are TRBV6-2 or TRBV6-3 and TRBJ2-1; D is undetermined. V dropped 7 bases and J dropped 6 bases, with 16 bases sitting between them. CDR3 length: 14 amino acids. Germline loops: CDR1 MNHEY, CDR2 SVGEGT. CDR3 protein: CASIRAGPFNEQFF. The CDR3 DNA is TGTGCCAGCATTCGGGCAGGCCCATTCAATGAGCAGTTCTTC.

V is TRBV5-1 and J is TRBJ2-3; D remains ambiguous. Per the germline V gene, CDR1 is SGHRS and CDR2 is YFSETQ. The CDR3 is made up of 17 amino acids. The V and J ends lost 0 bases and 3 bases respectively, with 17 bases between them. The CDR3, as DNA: TGCGCCAGCAGCTTGGGAACCTTGCCGGGTTTGACAGATACGCAGTATTTT. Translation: CASSLGTLPGLTDTQYF.

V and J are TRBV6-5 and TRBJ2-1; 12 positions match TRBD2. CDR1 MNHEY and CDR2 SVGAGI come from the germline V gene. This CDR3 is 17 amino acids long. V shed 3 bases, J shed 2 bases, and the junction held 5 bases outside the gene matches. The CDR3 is CASSYTGTSGPYNEQFF. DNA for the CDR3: TGTGCCAGCAGTTATACCGGGACTAGCGGGCCCTACAATGAGCAGTTCTTC.

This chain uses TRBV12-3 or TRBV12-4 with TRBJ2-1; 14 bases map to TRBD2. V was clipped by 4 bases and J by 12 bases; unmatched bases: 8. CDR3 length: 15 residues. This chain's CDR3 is CASSSVTSGRAAQFF. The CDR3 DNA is TGTGCCAGCAGTTCCGTGACTAGCGGGAGGGCCGCGCAGTTCTTC.

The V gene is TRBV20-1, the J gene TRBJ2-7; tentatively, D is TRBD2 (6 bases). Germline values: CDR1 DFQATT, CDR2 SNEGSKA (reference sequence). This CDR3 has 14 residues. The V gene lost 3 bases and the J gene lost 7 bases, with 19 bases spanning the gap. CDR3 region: CSASFVWGVGEQYF. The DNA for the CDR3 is TGCAGTGCTAGTTTTGTTTGGGGGGTAGGGGAGCAGTACTTC.

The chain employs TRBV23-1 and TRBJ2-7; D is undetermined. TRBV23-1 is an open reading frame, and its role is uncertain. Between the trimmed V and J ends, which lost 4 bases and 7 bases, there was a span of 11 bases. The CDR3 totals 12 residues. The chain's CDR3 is CASSPPPWEQYF. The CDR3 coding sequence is TGCGCCAGCAGTCCACCTCCTTGGGAGCAGTACTTC.

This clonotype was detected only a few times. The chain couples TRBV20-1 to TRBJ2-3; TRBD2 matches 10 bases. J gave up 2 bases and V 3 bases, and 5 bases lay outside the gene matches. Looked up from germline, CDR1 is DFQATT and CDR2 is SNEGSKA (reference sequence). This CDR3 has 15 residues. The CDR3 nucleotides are TGCAGTGCTAGTGCACTAGCGGGGCCCACAGATACGCAGTATTTT. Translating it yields CSASALAGPTDTQYF.

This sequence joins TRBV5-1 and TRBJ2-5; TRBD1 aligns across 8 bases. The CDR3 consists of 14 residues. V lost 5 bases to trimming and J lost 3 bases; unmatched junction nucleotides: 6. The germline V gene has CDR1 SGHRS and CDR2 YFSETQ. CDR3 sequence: CASRYRGQEETQYF. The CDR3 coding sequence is TGCGCCAGCAGATACAGGGGACAGGAAGAGACCCAGTACTTC.

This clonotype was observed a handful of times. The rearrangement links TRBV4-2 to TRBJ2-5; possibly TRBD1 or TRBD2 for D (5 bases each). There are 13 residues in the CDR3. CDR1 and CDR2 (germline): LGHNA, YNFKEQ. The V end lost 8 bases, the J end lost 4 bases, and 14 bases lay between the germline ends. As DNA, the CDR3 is TGTGCCAGCGCCGAGGGGCGCGTAGAGACCCAGTACTTC. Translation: CASAEGRVETQYF.

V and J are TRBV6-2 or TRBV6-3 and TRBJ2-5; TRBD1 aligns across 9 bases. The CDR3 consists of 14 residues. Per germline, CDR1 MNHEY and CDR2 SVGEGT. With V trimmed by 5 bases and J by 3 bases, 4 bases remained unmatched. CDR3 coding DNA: TGTGCCAGCAGTATCCGACAGGGGGAAGAGACCCAGTACTTC. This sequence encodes CASSIRQGEETQYF.

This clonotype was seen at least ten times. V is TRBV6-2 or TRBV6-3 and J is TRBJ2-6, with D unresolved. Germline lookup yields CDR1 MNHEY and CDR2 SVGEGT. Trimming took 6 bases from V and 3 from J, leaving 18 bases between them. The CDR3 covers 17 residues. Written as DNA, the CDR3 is TGTGCCAGCAGGGAGTCCGAGTGGCGACTTGGGGCCAACGTCCTGACTTTC. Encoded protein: CASRESEWRLGANVLTF.

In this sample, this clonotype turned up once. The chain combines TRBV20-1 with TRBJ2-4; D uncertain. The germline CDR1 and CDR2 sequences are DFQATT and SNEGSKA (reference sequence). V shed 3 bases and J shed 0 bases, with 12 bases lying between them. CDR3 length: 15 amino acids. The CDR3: CSASPGRLAKNIQYF. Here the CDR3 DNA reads TGCAGTGCTAGTCCTGGGCGGTTAGCCAAAAACATTCAGTACTTC.

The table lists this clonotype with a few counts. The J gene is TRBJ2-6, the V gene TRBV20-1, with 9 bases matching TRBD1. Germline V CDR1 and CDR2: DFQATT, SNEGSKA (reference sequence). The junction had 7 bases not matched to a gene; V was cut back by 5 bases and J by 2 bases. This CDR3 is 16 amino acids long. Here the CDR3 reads CSAGGQGWTGANVLTF. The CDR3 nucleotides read TGCAGTGCTGGAGGACAGGGGTGGACTGGGGCCAACGTCCTGACTTTC.

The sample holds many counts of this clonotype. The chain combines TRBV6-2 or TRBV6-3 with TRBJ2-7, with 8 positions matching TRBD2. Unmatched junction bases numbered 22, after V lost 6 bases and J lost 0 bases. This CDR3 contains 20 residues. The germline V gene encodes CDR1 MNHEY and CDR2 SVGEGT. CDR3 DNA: TGTGCCAGCAGCCCCCCGGGGGGGACACATAAAATAAAGAGCTCCTACGAGCAGTACTTC. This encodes CASSPPGGTHKIKSSYEQYF.

CDR3 DNA: TGCGCCAGCAGCTTGGAACAGACCCAAGAGACCCAGTACTTC. Its protein product is CASSLEQTQETQYF. This chain connects TRBV5-1 to TRBJ2-5; the D is unclear. The CDR3 is 14 residues long. Trimming removed 0 bases from V and 1 base from J, with 7 bases in between. Germline CDR1 is SGHRS and CDR2 is YFSETQ.

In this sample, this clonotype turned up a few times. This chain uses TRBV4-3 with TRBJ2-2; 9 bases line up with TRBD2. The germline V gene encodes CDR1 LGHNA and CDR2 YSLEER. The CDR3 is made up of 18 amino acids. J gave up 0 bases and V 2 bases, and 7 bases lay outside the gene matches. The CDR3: CASSQSAGGTSNTGELFF. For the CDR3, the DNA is TGCGCCAGCAGCCAAAGCGCGGGGGGGACTTCGAACACCGGGGAGCTGTTTTTT.

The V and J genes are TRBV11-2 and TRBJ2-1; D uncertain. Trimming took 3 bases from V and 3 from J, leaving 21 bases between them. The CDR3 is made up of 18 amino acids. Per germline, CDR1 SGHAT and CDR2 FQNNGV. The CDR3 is CASSFSTGRRFVYNEQFF. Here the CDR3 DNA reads TGTGCCAGCAGCTTCTCAACGGGCCGTCGTTTTGTCTACAATGAGCAGTTCTTC.

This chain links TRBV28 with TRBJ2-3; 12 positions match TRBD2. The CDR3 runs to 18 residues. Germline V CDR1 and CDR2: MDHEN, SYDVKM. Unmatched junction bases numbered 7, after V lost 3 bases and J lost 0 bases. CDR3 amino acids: CASSFGLAGTTSTDTQYF. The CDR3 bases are TGTGCCAGCAGTTTTGGACTAGCGGGAACGACTAGCACAGATACGCAGTATTTT.

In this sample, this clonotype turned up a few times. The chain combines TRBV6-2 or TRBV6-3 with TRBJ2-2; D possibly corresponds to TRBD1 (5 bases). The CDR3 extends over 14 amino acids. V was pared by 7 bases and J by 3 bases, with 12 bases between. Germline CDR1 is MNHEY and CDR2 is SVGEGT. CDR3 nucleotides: TGTGCCAGCACACTCTTCAGGGACACCGGGGAGCTGTTTTTT. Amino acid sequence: CASTLFRDTGELFF.

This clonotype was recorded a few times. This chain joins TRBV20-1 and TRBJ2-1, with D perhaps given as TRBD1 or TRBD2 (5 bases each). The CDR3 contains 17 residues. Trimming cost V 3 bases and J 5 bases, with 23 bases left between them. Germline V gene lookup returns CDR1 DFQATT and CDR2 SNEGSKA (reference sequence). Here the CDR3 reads CSASGSVGDRANNEQFF. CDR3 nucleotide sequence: TGCAGTGCTAGCGGGTCAGTGGGGGATCGAGCCAACAATGAGCAGTTCTTC.

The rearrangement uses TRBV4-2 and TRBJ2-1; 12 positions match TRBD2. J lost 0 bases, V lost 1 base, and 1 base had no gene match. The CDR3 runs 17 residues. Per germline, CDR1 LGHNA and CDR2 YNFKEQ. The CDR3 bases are TGTGCCAGCAGCCAAGCGACTAGCGGGAGCTCCTACAATGAGCAGTTCTTC. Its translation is CASSQATSGSSYNEQFF.

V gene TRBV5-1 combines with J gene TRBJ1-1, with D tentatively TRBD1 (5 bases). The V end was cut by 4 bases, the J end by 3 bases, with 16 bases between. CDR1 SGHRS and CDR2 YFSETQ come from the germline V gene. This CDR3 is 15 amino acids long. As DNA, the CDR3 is TGCGCCAGCAGCGTAACCCGGACAAGGGACACTGAAGCTTTCTTT. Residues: CASSVTRTRDTEAFF.

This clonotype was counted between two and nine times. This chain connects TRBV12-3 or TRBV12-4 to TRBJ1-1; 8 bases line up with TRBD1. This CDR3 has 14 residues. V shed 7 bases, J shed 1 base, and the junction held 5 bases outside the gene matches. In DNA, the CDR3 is TGTGCCAGCACCTTGGGACAGGAGAACACTGAAGCTTTCTTT. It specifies CASTLGQENTEAFF.

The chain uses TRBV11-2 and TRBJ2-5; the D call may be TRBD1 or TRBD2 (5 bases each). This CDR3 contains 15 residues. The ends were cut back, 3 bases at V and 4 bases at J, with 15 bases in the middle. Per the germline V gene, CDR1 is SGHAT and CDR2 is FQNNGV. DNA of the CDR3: TGTGCCAGCAGCTTGAATACCGGGACGGCAGAGACCCAGTACTTC. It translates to CASSLNTGTAETQYF.

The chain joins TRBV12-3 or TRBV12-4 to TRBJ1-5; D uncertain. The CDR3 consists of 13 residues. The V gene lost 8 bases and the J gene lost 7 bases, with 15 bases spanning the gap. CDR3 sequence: CASVPAGGQPQHF. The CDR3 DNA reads TGTGCCAGCGTGCCCGCGGGTGGGCAGCCCCAGCATTTT.